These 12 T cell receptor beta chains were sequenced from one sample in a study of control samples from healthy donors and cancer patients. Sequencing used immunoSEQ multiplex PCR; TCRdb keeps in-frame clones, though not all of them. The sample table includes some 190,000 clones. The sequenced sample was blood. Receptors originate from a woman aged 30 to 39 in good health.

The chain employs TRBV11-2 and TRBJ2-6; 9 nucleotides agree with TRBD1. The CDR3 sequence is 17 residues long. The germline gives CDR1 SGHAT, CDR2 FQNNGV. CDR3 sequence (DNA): TGTGCAACCTCACCGGGACAGGGACTTTCTGGGGCCAACGTCCTGACTTTC. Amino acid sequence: CATSPGQGLSGANVLTF. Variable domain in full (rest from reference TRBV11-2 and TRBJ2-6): EAGVAQSPRYKIIEKRQSVAFWCNPISGHATLYWYQQILGQGPKLLIQFQNNGVVDDSQLPKDRFSAERLKGVDSTLKIQPAKLEDSAVYLCATSPGQGLSGANVLTFGAGSRLTVL.

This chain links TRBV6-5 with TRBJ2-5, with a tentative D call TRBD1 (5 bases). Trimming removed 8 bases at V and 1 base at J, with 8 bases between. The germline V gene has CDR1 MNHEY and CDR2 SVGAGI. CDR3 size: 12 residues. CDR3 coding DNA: TGTGCCAGCTCGGACATCCAAGAGACCCAGTACTTC. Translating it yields CASSDIQETQYF.

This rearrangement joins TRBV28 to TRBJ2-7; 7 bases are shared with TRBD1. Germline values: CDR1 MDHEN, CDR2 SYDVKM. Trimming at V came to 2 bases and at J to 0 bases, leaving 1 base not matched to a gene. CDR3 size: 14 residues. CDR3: CASSLRGLSYEQYF. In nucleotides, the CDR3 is TGTGCCAGCAGTTTAAGGGGGCTCTCCTACGAGCAGTACTTC.

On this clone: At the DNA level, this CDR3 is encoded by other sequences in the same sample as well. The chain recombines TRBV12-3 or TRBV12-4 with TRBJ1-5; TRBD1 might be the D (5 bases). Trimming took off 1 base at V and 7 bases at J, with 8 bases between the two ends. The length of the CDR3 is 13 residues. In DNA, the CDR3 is TGTGCCAGCAGTTTAGGGGGGGGACAGCCCCAGCATTTT. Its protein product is CASSLGGGQPQHF.

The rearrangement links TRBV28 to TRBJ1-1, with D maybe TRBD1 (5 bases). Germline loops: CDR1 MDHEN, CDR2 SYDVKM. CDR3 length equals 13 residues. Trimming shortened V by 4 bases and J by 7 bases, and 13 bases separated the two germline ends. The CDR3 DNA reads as TGTGCCAGCAGTTCCTCCGGACAAGTTGAAGCTTTCTTT. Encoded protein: CASSSSGQVEAFF.

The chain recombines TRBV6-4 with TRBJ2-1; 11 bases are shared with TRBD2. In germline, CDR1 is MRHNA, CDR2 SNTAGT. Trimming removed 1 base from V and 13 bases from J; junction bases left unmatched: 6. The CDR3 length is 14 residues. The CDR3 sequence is CASSDYSSGGIQFF. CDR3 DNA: TGTGCCAGCAGTGACTATTCTAGCGGGGGGATCCAGTTCTTC.

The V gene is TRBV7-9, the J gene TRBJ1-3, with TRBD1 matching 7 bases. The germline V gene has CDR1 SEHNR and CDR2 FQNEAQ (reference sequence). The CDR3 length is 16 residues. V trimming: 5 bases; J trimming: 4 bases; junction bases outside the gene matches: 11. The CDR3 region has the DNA TGTGCCAGCAGCAAGGGACAGCCCTGGTCGGGAAACACCATATATTTT. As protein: CASSKGQPWSGNTIYF.

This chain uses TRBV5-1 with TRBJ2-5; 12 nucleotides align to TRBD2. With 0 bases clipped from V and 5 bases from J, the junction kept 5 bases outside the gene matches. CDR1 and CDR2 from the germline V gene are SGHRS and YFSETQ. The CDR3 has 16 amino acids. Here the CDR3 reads CASSLGTSGVAETQYF. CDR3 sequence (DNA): TGCGCCAGCAGCTTGGGGACTAGCGGGGTTGCGGAGACCCAGTACTTC. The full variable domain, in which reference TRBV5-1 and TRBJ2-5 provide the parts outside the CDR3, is KAGVTQTPRYLIKTRGQQVTLSCSPISGHRSVSWYQQTPGQGLQFLFEYFSETQRNKGNFPGRFSGRQFSNSRSEMNVSTLELGDSALYLCASSLGTSGVAETQYFGPGTRLLVL.

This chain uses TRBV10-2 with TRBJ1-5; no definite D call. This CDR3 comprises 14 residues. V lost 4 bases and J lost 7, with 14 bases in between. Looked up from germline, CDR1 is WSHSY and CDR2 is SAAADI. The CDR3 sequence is CASSVGIFGQPQHF. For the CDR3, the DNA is TGCGCCAGCAGTGTCGGGATATTCGGGCAGCCCCAGCATTTT.

In DNA form, the CDR3 reads TGTGCCAGCAGTTACTGGGCTAGCGTTAGCACAGATACGCAGTATTTT. Protein: CASSYWASVSTDTQYF. The chain couples TRBV6-5 to TRBJ2-3; tentative D call: TRBD2 (6 bases). Germline values: CDR1 MNHEY, CDR2 SVGAGI. CDR3 length equals 16 residues. Trimming shortened V by 1 base and J by 0 bases, and 11 bases separated the two germline ends.

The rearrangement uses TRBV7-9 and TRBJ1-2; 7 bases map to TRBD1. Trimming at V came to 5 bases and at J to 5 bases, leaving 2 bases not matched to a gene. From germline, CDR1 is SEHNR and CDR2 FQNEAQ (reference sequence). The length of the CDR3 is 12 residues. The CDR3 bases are TGTGCCAGCAGCCCAGGGGGTTATGGCTACACCTTC. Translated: CASSPGGYGYTF.

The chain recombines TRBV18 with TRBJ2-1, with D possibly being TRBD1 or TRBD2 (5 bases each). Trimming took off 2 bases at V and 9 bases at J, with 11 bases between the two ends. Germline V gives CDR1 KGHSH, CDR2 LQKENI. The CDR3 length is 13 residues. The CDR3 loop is CASSPTRAGEQFF. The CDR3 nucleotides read TGTGCCAGCTCACCAACCAGGGCGGGTGAGCAGTTCTTC. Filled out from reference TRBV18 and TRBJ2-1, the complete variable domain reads NAGVMQNPRHLVRRRGQEARLRCSPMKGHSHVYWYRQLPEEGLKFMVYLQKENIIDESGMPKERFSAEFPKEGPSILRIQQVVRGDSAAYFCASSPTRAGEQFFGPGTRLTVL.